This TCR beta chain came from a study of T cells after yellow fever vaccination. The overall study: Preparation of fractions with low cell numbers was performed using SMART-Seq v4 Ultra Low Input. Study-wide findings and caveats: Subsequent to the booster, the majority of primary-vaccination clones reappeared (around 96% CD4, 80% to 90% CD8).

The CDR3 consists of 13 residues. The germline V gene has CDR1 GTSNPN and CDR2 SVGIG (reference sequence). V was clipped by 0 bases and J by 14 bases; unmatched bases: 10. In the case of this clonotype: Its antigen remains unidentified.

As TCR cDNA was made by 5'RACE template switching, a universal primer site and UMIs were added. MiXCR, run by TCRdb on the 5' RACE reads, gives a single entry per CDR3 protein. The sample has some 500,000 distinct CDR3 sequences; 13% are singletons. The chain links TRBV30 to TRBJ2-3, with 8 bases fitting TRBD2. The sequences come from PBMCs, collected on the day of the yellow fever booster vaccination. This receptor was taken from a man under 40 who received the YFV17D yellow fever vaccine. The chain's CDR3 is CAWSVKIAGRGYF. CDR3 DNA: TGTGCCTGGAGTGTAAAGATAGCGGGACGAGGGTATTTT.